These 2 T cell receptor beta chains were sequenced from one sample in a study of memory CD4+ T cells and cytomegalovirus serostatus. The sort gate was single viable CD3+CD4+CD8-CD45RO+ cells for memory CD4+ T cells. Sequencing used immunoSEQ multiplex PCR; TCRdb keeps in-frame clones, though not all of them. The sample records over 35,000 clones, over 65% being singletons. Sequencing used memory CD4+ T cells from blood. These receptors came from an adult in good health and CMV-seronegative.

This sequence joins TRBV7-2 and TRBJ2-1; 12 bases match TRBD2. Germline CDR1 SGHTA, CDR2 FQGNSA. V shed 2 bases and J 5 bases; nucleotides not matched to a gene: 1. The CDR3 runs 15 residues. CDR3 bases: TGTGCCAGCAGCTTACTAGCGGGGGGGAACAATGAGCAGTTCTTC. Its protein is CASSLLAGGNNEQFF.

The chain carries TRBV7-2 and TRBJ2-3; no firm D call. The CDR3 has 15 amino acids. V lost 5 bases, J lost 6 bases, and 18 bases lay in between. Germline assignment: CDR1 SGHTA and CDR2 FQGNSA. CDR3: CASSPGDQVTDTQYF. CDR3 DNA: TGTGCCAGCAGCCCCGGCGACCAAGTGACGGATACGCAGTATTTT. Supplemented by reference TRBV7-2 and TRBJ2-3, the full variable domain reads GAGVSQSPSNKVTEKGKDVELRCDPISGHTALYWYRQSLGQGLEFLIYFQGNSAPDKSGLPSDRFSAERTGGSVSTLTIQRTQQEDSAVYLCASSPGDQVTDTQYFGPGTRLTVL.